Listed here are 15 T cell receptor beta chains from one sample, sequenced in a study of blood T cell repertoires in COVID-19. Some clones are missing from TCRdb's copy, which holds only in-frame ones; the method was immunoSEQ multiplex PCR. The top ten hold 1.5% to 2% of the sample, which has under 300,000 clones, under 90% seen once. The sample comprised PBMCs or T cells enriched from blood (not recorded which). The receptors were sampled from a woman between 35 and 50 years old who had recovered from COVID-19.

This chain connects TRBV11-3 to TRBJ2-7; 9 positions match TRBD1. Trimming took 5 bases from V and 5 from J; bases not matched to a gene: 4. This CDR3 contains 13 residues. From germline, CDR1 is SGHNT and CDR2 YENEEA. The CDR3 loop is CASSRDRADEQYF. CDR3 nucleotides: TGTGCCAGCAGCCGGGACAGGGCCGACGAGCAGTACTTC.

This chain joins TRBV5-1 and TRBJ2-1, with TRBD1 matching 7 bases. Germline CDR1 SGHRS, CDR2 YFSETQ. The CDR3 runs to 15 residues. Trimming removed 0 bases from V and 6 bases from J; junction bases left unmatched: 6. CDR3: CASSLEVTGVNEQFF. CDR3 in DNA: TGCGCCAGCAGCTTGGAGGTCACAGGGGTCAATGAGCAGTTCTTC. Combining the CDR3 with reference TRBV5-1 and TRBJ2-1 gives the whole variable domain KAGVTQTPRYLIKTRGQQVTLSCSPISGHRSVSWYQQTPGQGLQFLFEYFSETQRNKGNFPGRFSGRQFSNSRSEMNVSTLELGDSALYLCASSLEVTGVNEQFFGPGTRLTVL.

The gene calls are TRBV5-4 and TRBJ2-3; 11 bases map to TRBD2. The CDR3 length is 17 residues. CDR1 and CDR2 from the germline V gene are SGHNT and YYREEE (reference sequence). J lost 5 bases, V lost 2 bases, and 10 bases had no gene match. The CDR3 coding sequence is TGTGCCAGCAGCTTAGTAGCTAGCGGGGGGCCCCTAGATACGCAGTATTTT. Encoded protein: CASSLVASGGPLDTQYF.

The genes are TRBV7-2 and TRBJ2-7; 7 nucleotides line up with TRBD2. V was pared by 1 base and J by 7 bases, with 4 bases of the junction left unmatched. Germline CDR1 is SGHTA and CDR2 is FQGNSA. The CDR3 covers 13 residues. Here the CDR3 DNA reads TGTGCCAGCAGCTTAGGGGTCGGGAGGGAGCAGTACTTC. This codes for CASSLGVGREQYF.

The chain employs TRBV2 and TRBJ1-2; TRBD1 agrees at 7 bases. Per the germline V gene, CDR1 is SNHLY and CDR2 is FYNNEI. The CDR3 runs to 14 residues. Trimming at V came to 7 bases and at J to 8 bases, leaving 13 bases not matched to a gene. This CDR3 reads CASKLTGDFWGYTF. The CDR3 DNA is TGTGCCAGCAAGCTCACAGGGGATTTTTGGGGCTACACCTTC.

The rearrangement links TRBV5-1 to TRBJ2-5; 7 bases match TRBD1. The germline CDR1 and CDR2 sequences are SGHRS and YFSETQ. This CDR3 is built from 14 residues. Trimming took 4 bases from V and 1 from J; bases not matched to a gene: 4. The CDR3 nucleotides read TGCGCCAGCAGCCAACAGGGGACCCAAGAGACCCAGTACTTC. Amino acids: CASSQQGTQETQYF.

The chain has TRBV7-2 and TRBJ2-5; TRBD1 matches at 9 bases. The CDR3 loop spans 15 amino acids. V shed 6 bases, J shed 5 bases, and the junction held 10 bases outside the gene matches. Germline CDR1 SGHTA, CDR2 FQGNSA. The CDR3 DNA reads as TGTGCCAGCAGTCTTCACAGGGGGCCGGGGGAGACCCAGTACTTC. This encodes CASSLHRGPGETQYF.

The CDR3 sequence: CASSLGQRGYNEQFF. The CDR3 DNA sequence: TGCGCCAGCAGCTTGGGACAGCGGGGATACAATGAGCAGTTCTTC. The chain joins TRBV5-1 to TRBJ2-1; 7 bases are shared with TRBD2. The CDR3 spans 15 residues. The V and J ends lost 0 bases and 4 bases, in that order; junction bases with no gene match: 4. Per the germline V gene, CDR1 is SGHRS and CDR2 is YFSETQ.

This chain links TRBV2 with TRBJ1-5; no clear D gene. CDR3 length: 14 residues. V was cut by 10 bases and J by 2 bases, with 15 bases left in between. Germline V gene data show CDR1 as SNHLY and CDR2 as FYNNEI. CDR3 protein: CATSPGRGNQPQHF. CDR3 DNA: TGTGCCACCAGCCCGGGTAGAGGCAATCAGCCCCAGCATTTT. Full variable domain (rest looked up from reference TRBV2 and TRBJ1-5): EPEVTQTPSHQVTQMGQEVILRCVPISNHLYFYWYRQILGQKVEFLVSFYNNEISEKSEIFDDQFSVERPDGSNFTLKIRSTKLEDSAMYFCATSPGRGNQPQHFGDGTRLSIL.

The gene calls are TRBV20-1 and TRBJ2-5; 7 positions agree with TRBD1. The germline V gene has CDR1 DFQATT and CDR2 SNEGSKA (reference sequence). The CDR3 extends over 11 amino acids. Unmatched junction bases numbered 1, after V lost 5 bases and J lost 4 bases. CDR3: CSADRVETQYF. DNA of the CDR3: TGCAGTGCTGACAGGGTAGAGACCCAGTACTTC.

The genes are TRBV15 and TRBJ2-7, with a weak D call TRBD1 (6 bases). Germline values: CDR1 LNHNV, CDR2 YYDKDF (reference sequence). CDR3 length equals 16 residues. Trimming took 0 bases from V and 5 from J, leaving 17 bases between them. Here the CDR3 DNA reads TGTGCCACCAGCAGAGATTTAGAACAGGGTATCAACGAGCAGTACTTC. Translation: CATSRDLEQGINEQYF.

This sequence joins TRBV11-2 and TRBJ2-7, with 10 bases that match TRBD2. With V trimmed by 4 bases and J by 7 bases, 13 bases remained unmatched. CDR1 is SGHAT and CDR2 is FQNNGV in the germline V gene. The CDR3 is made up of 16 amino acids. CDR3 residues: CASSSTGTSVQTEQYF. The CDR3, as DNA: TGTGCCAGCAGCTCGACCGGGACTAGCGTCCAAACAGAGCAGTACTTC.

This chain connects TRBV5-4 to TRBJ2-1; 11 positions agree with TRBD2. Looked up from germline, CDR1 is SGHNT and CDR2 is YYREEE (reference sequence). CDR3 length: 17 residues. J lost 5 bases, V lost 1 base, and 8 bases had no gene match. CDR3 residues: CASSLPPGTSGHNEQFF. Written as DNA, the CDR3 is TGTGCCAGCAGCTTGCCACCAGGGACTAGCGGCCACAATGAGCAGTTCTTC. Full variable domain (remainder filled in from reference TRBV5-4 and TRBJ2-1): ETGVTQSPTHLIKTRGQQVTLRCSSQSGHNTVSWYQQALGQGPQFIFQYYREEENGRGNFPPRFSGLQFPNYSSELNVNALELDDSALYLCASSLPPGTSGHNEQFFGPGTRLTVL.

This sequence joins TRBV27 and TRBJ1-2; D call uncertain. CDR3 length: 13 residues. Germline V gives CDR1 MNHEY, CDR2 SMNVEV (reference sequence). The V end lost 9 bases, the J end lost 7 bases, and 18 bases lay between the germline ends. CDR3 sequence reads: CARKPLYGSGYTF. Written as DNA, the CDR3 is TGTGCCAGGAAGCCCTTATACGGGTCTGGCTACACCTTC.

The V gene is TRBV7-3, the J gene TRBJ2-7; 9 bases are shared with TRBD2. The CDR3 extends over 15 amino acids. Germline V gene data show CDR1 as SGHTA and CDR2 as FQGTGA. The V and J ends lost 1 base and 4 bases, in that order; junction bases with no gene match: 5. The CDR3 spells CASSLMSGRMYEQYF. DNA of the CDR3: TGTGCCAGCAGCTTAATGAGCGGGAGGATGTACGAGCAGTACTTC.